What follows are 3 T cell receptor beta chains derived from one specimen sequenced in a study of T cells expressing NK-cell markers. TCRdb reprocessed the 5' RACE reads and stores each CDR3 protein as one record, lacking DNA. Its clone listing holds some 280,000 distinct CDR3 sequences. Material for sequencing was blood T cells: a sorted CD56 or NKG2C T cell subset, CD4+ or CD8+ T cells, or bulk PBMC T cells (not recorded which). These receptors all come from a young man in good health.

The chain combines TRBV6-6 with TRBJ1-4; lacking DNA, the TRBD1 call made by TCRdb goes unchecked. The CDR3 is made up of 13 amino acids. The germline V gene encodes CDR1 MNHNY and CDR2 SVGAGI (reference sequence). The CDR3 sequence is CASGQPTNEKLFF.

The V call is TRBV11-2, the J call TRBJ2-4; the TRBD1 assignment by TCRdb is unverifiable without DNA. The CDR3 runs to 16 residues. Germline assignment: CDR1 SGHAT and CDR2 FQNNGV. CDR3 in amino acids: CASSSTGRGPKNIQYF.

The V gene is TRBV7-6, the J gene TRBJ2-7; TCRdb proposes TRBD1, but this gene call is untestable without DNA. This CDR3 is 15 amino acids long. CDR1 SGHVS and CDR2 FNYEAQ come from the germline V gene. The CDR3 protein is CASSLGGQEIYEQYF.